Following are 18 T cell receptor beta chains from one sample sequenced in a study of T cells in Graves' hyperthyroidism and ophthalmopathy. What was amplified from RNA transcripts were TCR beta CDR3 regions. HTBI primers drove first-round RT-PCR of the TCR CDR3. Each CDR3 protein is one row after TCRdb ran MiXCR on the multiplex PCR reads. The sample comprises about 610,000 distinct CDR3 sequences, about 45% of which are singletons, and about 8.3% rests with the top ten. Sequencing was carried out using peripheral blood or thyroid tissue (not recorded which). The source of these receptors is a woman aged 18-29 years with Graves' hyperthyroidism.

This clonotype was counted a few times. The genes are TRBV30 and TRBJ1-5; a possible D gene is TRBD1 (6 bases). V was pared by 5 bases and J by 4 bases, with 15 bases between. The length of the CDR3 is 14 residues. Germline CDR1 reads GTSNPN; CDR2 reads SVGIG (reference sequence). Here the CDR3 reads CAWSPGHVNQPQHF. The CDR3 DNA is TGTGCCTGGTCCCCGGGACACGTTAATCAGCCCCAGCATTTT.

The rearrangement links TRBV19 to TRBJ2-1, with 12 bases fitting TRBD2. The DNA end lines up better with TRBJ2-7; the J call may be wrong. Germline lookup yields CDR1 LNHDA and CDR2 SQIVND (reference sequence). CDR3 size: 14 residues. The CDR3, as DNA: TGTGCCAGTACTTCTGGGACTAGCGGGTACGAGCAGTACTTC. Translating gives CASTSGTSGYEQYF.

The CDR3 loop is CASNGQGPYGYTF. The CDR3 DNA is TGTGCCAGCAATGGACAGGGGCCCTATGGCTACACCTTC. The chain employs TRBV2 and TRBJ1-2; 9 bases are a match to TRBD1. Trimming at V came to 7 bases and at J to 4 bases, leaving 4 bases not matched to a gene. In germline, CDR1 is SNHLY, CDR2 FYNNEI. The length of the CDR3 is 13 residues.

This clonotype has ten or more counts. The gene calls are TRBV6-1 and TRBJ2-7, with a possible D match to TRBD1 (6 bases). With 4 bases removed from V and 4 bases from J, the gap between germline ends came to 14 bases. The CDR3 totals 14 residues. In germline, CDR1 is MNHNS, CDR2 SASEGT. The CDR3 loop is CASSVVRGQYEQYF. DNA for the CDR3: TGTGCCAGCAGTGTAGTTCGGGGACAATACGAGCAGTACTTC.

This sequence joins TRBV25-1 and TRBJ2-3, with TRBD2 identical over 7 bases. Germline V gene lookup returns CDR1 MGHDK and CDR2 SYGVNS. This CDR3 region has 14 residues. Germline trimming cut 4 bases from V and 2 bases from J; bases unmatched to any gene: 3. The CDR3 DNA is TGTGCCAGCAGTGGATGGGACTACACAGATACGCAGTATTTT. Its protein is CASSGWDYTDTQYF.

This chain joins TRBV2 and TRBJ2-5; D call uncertain. The CDR3 loop spans 14 amino acids. The V end was cut by 1 base, the J end by 5 bases, with 11 bases between. Germline loops: CDR1 SNHLY, CDR2 FYNNEI. CDR3 region: CASSEEIGRETQYF. The DNA for the CDR3 is TGTGCCAGCAGTGAAGAGATAGGACGCGAGACCCAGTACTTC.

This clonotype occurred a few times. The chain uses TRBV9 and TRBJ2-3; 8 nucleotides line up with TRBD2. From germline, CDR1 is SGDLS and CDR2 YYNGEE. V lost 0 bases and J lost 5; bases outside the gene matches: 5. This CDR3 contains 15 residues. The CDR3 sequence is CASSVDLAGGDTQYF. The CDR3 DNA reads as TGTGCCAGCAGCGTAGATCTCGCGGGAGGAGATACGCAGTATTTT.

The chain has TRBV20-1 and TRBJ2-7; D may correspond to TRBD1 or TRBD2 (6 bases each). The CDR3 runs 13 residues. Trimming took 1 base from V and 6 from J, leaving 13 bases between them. Germline V gene data show CDR1 as DFQATT and CDR2 as SNEGSKA (reference sequence). The CDR3 protein is CSARVRRGAEQYF. As DNA, the CDR3 is TGCAGTGCTAGAGTGAGGAGGGGGGCCGAGCAGTACTTC.

Notes on this clonotype: A read error is likely, as this CDR3 ends without the conserved phenylalanine or tryptophan. J is TRBJ2-5 and V is TRBV18; TRBD1 aligns across 8 bases. Looked up from germline, CDR1 is KGHSH and CDR2 is LQKENI. Trimming at V came to 8 bases and at J to 6 bases, leaving 11 bases not matched to a gene. CDR3 size: 14 residues. CDR3 in amino acids: CASHTGGNGQTQYL. In nucleotides, the CDR3 is TGTGCCAGCCACACAGGGGGAAATGGACAGACCCAGTACCTC.

The V and J genes are TRBV10-3 and TRBJ2-7; 11 bases match TRBD1. CDR1 ENHRY and CDR2 SYGVKD come from the germline V gene. CDR3 size: 14 residues. V trimming: 6 bases; J trimming: 3 bases; junction bases outside the gene matches: 4. The CDR3 protein is CAISGGTGGYEQYF. The CDR3 DNA sequence: TGTGCCATCAGCGGTGGGACAGGGGGCTACGAGCAGTACTTC.

At least ten counts were recorded for this clonotype. The chain couples TRBV10-3 to TRBJ1-1; 7 positions match TRBD1. Germline V gene data show CDR1 as ENHRY and CDR2 as SYGVKD. The V segment lost 6 bases and the J segment 5 bases; nucleotides outside the gene matches: 9. This CDR3 is built from 14 residues. DNA for the CDR3: TGTGCCATCAGAAGATCAGGGGGTAGTACTGAAGCTTTCTTT. Translation: CAIRRSGGSTEAFF.

This clonotype was counted at least ten times. The J gene is TRBJ1-1, the V gene TRBV5-1, with D unclear. The germline V gene encodes CDR1 SGHRS and CDR2 YFSETQ. CDR3 length: 15 amino acids. The ends were cut back, 0 bases at V and 0 bases at J, with 9 bases in the middle. This CDR3 reads CASSLDRELNTEAFF. CDR3 nucleotide sequence: TGCGCCAGCAGCTTGGATAGGGAGTTGAACACTGAAGCTTTCTTT.

The rearrangement joins TRBV30 to TRBJ1-5; D is possibly TRBD1 (5 bases). This CDR3 is built from 12 residues. In germline, CDR1 is GTSNPN, CDR2 SVGIG (reference sequence). Written as DNA, the CDR3 is TGTGCTGTAGGGGATGGGGATCAGCCCCAGCATTTT. Protein sequence: CAVGDGDQPQHF. Full variable domain (remainder filled in from reference TRBV30 and TRBJ1-5): SQTIHQWPATLVQPVGSPLSLECTVEGTSNPNLYWYRQAAGRGLQLLFYSVGIGQISSEVPQNLSASRPQDRQFILSSKKLLLSDSGFYLCAVGDGDQPQHFGDGTRLSIL.

The rearrangement links TRBV7-2 to TRBJ1-2; 10 nucleotides align to TRBD1. The CDR3 sequence is 18 residues long. The trim removed 3 bases at V and 11 bases at J, leaving 21 bases unmatched. CDR1 and CDR2 from the germline V gene are SGHTA and FQGNSA. The CDR3 DNA sequence: TGTGCCAGCAGCTTCGACGGGGACAGGGGCGAACTAGGGCGGCAATACACCTTC. Translating it yields CASSFDGDRGELGRQYTF. The variable domain in full, completed from reference TRBV7-2 and TRBJ1-2, reads GAGVSQSPSNKVTEKGKDVELRCDPISGHTALYWYRQSLGQGLEFLIYFQGNSAPDKSGLPSDRFSAERTGGSVSTLTIQRTQQEDSAVYLCASSFDGDRGELGRQYTFGSGTRLTVV.

This clonotype appeared a few times. This chain joins TRBV9 and TRBJ2-2; TRBD2 agrees at 7 bases. V shed 4 bases and J 6 bases; nucleotides not matched to a gene: 3. The length of the CDR3 is 13 residues. Germline lookup yields CDR1 SGDLS and CDR2 YYNGEE. The CDR3 region is CASSWGGAGELFF. The DNA for the CDR3 is TGTGCCAGCAGCTGGGGGGGAGCCGGGGAGCTGTTTTTT.

Worth noting for this clonotype: The CDR3 carries no conserved terminal phenylalanine or tryptophan, so it likely arises from a read error. The DNA is left out, because the CDR3 cannot be placed on it with certainty; the CDR3 is given as TCRdb lists it. The chain carries TRBV6-1 and TRBJ1-4. Germline CDR1 reads MNHNS; CDR2 reads SASEGT. The CDR3 spans 10 amino acids, including both terminal residues. Here the CDR3 reads CASSSLTGGY.

This clonotype was seen at least ten times. The V call is TRBV7-2, the J call TRBJ1-2; D gene unclear. V lost 1 base, J lost 2 bases, and 11 bases lay in between. Germline V CDR1 and CDR2: SGHTA, FQGNSA. The CDR3 has 15 residues. The DNA of the CDR3 is TGTGCCAGCAGCTTAGGAGGCAGTACGAACTATGGCTACACCTTC. This gives the protein CASSLGGSTNYGYTF.

This clonotype was counted a few times. The chain uses TRBV10-3 and TRBJ2-1, with 10 bases identical to TRBD2. The CDR3 runs 17 residues. Germline CDR1 ENHRY, CDR2 SYGVKD. The trim removed 0 bases at V and 9 bases at J, leaving 11 bases unmatched. The CDR3 DNA reads TGTGCCATCAGTGAGTCGAGAGCGGGAGGGCCAGGCGGTGAGCAGTTCTTC. It specifies CAISESRAGGPGGEQFF.